Shown below are 22 T cell receptor beta chains from a single sample sequenced in a study of post-analysis software for immune sequencing data. These receptors' antigens are unknown. Regarding the study as a whole: Among about 5 TRBV segments more frequent in patients than controls were TRBV5-6, TRBV5-1 and TRBV20-1.

Researchers reported that TCR beta cDNA libraries carried unique molecular identifiers. TCRdb re-called the PCR reads through MiXCR, storing one row per CDR3 protein. The sample has about 560,000 distinct CDR3 sequences, roughly 45% seen once. Sequenced sample: blood. The receptors stem from a girl aged 5 to 17 with multiple sclerosis.

The chain combines TRBV5-1 with TRBJ2-1; 8 nucleotides line up with TRBD2. This CDR3 region has 16 residues. CDR1 SGHRS and CDR2 YFSETQ come from the germline V gene. V was clipped by 4 bases and J by 2 bases; unmatched bases: 8. The CDR3 DNA reads TGCGCCAGCAGCCCTGAGGCGGGGGGCACCTACAATGAGCAGTTCTTC. As protein: CASSPEAGGTYNEQFF.

This clonotype was recorded a few times. This chain connects TRBV29-1 to TRBJ2-3; 10 bases line up with TRBD2. The CDR3 is made up of 16 amino acids. CDR1 is SQVTM and CDR2 is ANQGSEA in the germline V gene. Trimming cost V 4 bases and J 5 bases; bases outside gene matches: 12. In nucleotides, the CDR3 is TGCAGCGTTGTGCCTCAGCGGGAGGGCCCTGGAGATACGCAGTATTTT. Translated: CSVVPQREGPGDTQYF.

The sample holds a few counts of this clonotype. The chain couples TRBV7-9 to TRBJ2-1; 10 bases are shared with TRBD2. Per germline, CDR1 SEHNR and CDR2 FQNEAQ (reference sequence). V shed 4 bases, J shed 1 base, and the junction held 13 bases outside the gene matches. The CDR3 is 19 residues long. The CDR3 region is CASSSPLAGVPSSYNEQFF. As DNA, the CDR3 is TGTGCCAGCAGCTCGCCGCTAGCGGGAGTCCCCTCATCCTACAATGAGCAGTTCTTC.

The chain recombines TRBV20-1 with TRBJ2-1; 8 nucleotides align to TRBD2. Germline V gene data show CDR1 as DFQATT and CDR2 as SNEGSKA (reference sequence). The CDR3 sequence is 12 residues long. J lost 9 bases, V lost 5 bases, and 6 bases had no gene match. CDR3 protein: CSAWDRGGEQFF. The CDR3 nucleotides are TGCAGTGCTTGGGACCGGGGGGGTGAGCAGTTCTTC.

CDR3 DNA sequence: TGTGCCAGCAGTCCAGGACTAGTAAGCGTCGGCCACGAGCAGTACTTC. Amino acids: CASSPGLVSVGHEQYF. The rearrangement joins TRBV12-3 or TRBV12-4 to TRBJ2-7, with 7 nucleotides matching TRBD2. CDR3 size: 16 residues. The V segment lost 5 bases and the J segment 5 bases; nucleotides outside the gene matches: 15.

The CDR3 DNA reads TGTGCCAGCAGCGTCCGGGGGACAGAATACAATGAGCAGTTCTTC. This sequence encodes CASSVRGTEYNEQFF. The chain recombines TRBV7-9 with TRBJ2-1; a possible D gene is TRBD1 (7 bases). CDR1 is SEHNR, CDR2 FQNEAQ, per germline (reference sequence). CDR3 size: 15 residues. The V end was cut by 5 bases, the J end by 4 bases, with 15 bases between. Full variable domain (remainder filled in from reference TRBV7-9 and TRBJ2-1): DTGVSQNPRHKITKRGQNVTFRCDPISEHNRLYWYRQTLGQGPEFLTYFQNEAQLEKSRLLSDRFSAERPKGSFSTLEIQRTEQGDSAMYLCASSVRGTEYNEQFFGPGTRLTVL.

The chain recombines TRBV5-1 with TRBJ2-3, with 13 bases that match TRBD2. Trimming at V came to 4 bases and at J to 2 bases, leaving 10 bases not matched to a gene. Germline V lookup: CDR1 SGHRS, CDR2 YFSETQ. This CDR3 comprises 18 residues. This CDR3 is CASSLLPGLAGFTDTQYF. The DNA for the CDR3 is TGCGCCAGCAGCCTTTTACCGGGACTAGCGGGATTCACAGATACGCAGTATTTT.

This chain uses TRBV20-1 with TRBJ2-1, with D hard to call. This CDR3 is built from 13 residues. Trimming shortened V by 5 bases and J by 9 bases, and 17 bases separated the two germline ends. Germline assignment: CDR1 DFQATT and CDR2 SNEGSKA (reference sequence). CDR3 amino acids: CSAPAVVKGEQFF. CDR3 sequence (DNA): TGCAGTGCTCCTGCCGTGGTCAAGGGTGAGCAGTTCTTC.

The chain combines TRBV20-1 with TRBJ1-2; D not resolved. V was clipped by 5 bases and J by 2 bases, with 9 bases between them. Germline CDR1 DFQATT, CDR2 SNEGSKA (reference sequence). CDR3 size: 12 residues. The CDR3 DNA sequence: TGCAGTGCTGCAACAAGGAACTATGGCTACACCTTC. This codes for CSAATRNYGYTF.

This chain connects TRBV12-3 or TRBV12-4 to TRBJ1-2; D is unclear. This CDR3 region has 12 residues. V lost 3 bases to trimming and J lost 6 bases, with 8 bases between them. CDR3 loop: CASSFSPDGYTF. The CDR3 DNA reads as TGTGCCAGCAGTTTTAGTCCTGATGGCTACACCTTC.

This chain connects TRBV14 to TRBJ2-7, with 7 bases that match TRBD1. The CDR3 covers 15 residues. Germline V gene sequence: CDR1 SGHDN, CDR2 FVKESK. J lost 4 bases, V lost 8 bases, and 14 bases had no gene match. The CDR3 spells CASATRGTAAYEQYF. CDR3 DNA sequence: TGTGCCAGCGCGACTCGAGGGACAGCCGCGTACGAGCAGTACTTC.

In its sample, this clonotype was seen once. The V and J genes are TRBV5-1 and TRBJ2-7; D not certain. Trimming removed 5 bases at V and 2 bases at J, with 11 bases between. The CDR3 length is 13 residues. Germline values: CDR1 SGHRS, CDR2 YFSETQ. Here the CDR3 DNA reads TGCGCCAGCAGGGACGGTGGAGCCTACGAGCAGTACTTC. Translating gives CASRDGGAYEQYF. Combining the CDR3 with reference TRBV5-1 and TRBJ2-7 gives the whole variable domain KAGVTQTPRYLIKTRGQQVTLSCSPISGHRSVSWYQQTPGQGLQFLFEYFSETQRNKGNFPGRFSGRQFSNSRSEMNVSTLELGDSALYLCASRDGGAYEQYFGPGTRLTVT.

This clonotype was observed a handful of times. The chain has TRBV20-1 and TRBJ2-1; D possibly corresponds to TRBD2 (7 bases). The V and J ends lost 5 bases and 3 bases respectively, with 14 bases between them. The CDR3 spans 14 residues. Germline V gene data show CDR1 as DFQATT and CDR2 as SNEGSKA (reference sequence). The CDR3 nucleotides are TGCAGTGCTGGGGGGGCTAGCTTCTACAATGAGCAGTTCTTC. Translation gives CSAGGASFYNEQFF.

CDR3 bases: TGTGCCAGCAGGAAGGGACAGGGTGAGACCCAGTACTTC. This sequence encodes CASRKGQGETQYF. The rearrangement joins TRBV2 to TRBJ2-5; 9 bases agree with TRBD1. V gave up 6 bases and J gave up 5 bases; unmatched junction bases: 4. Looked up from germline, CDR1 is SNHLY and CDR2 is FYNNEI. This CDR3 is built from 13 residues.

With regard to this clonotype: A read error may produce the germline difference seen at one junction end. This sequence joins TRBV5-1 and TRBJ2-3, with 8 bases fitting TRBD2. The germline gives CDR1 SGHRS, CDR2 YFSETQ. This CDR3 comprises 18 residues. The CDR3 DNA reads TGCGCCAGCAGTTTAAGCCCCGGGGGGGGGCCTTTCACAGATATGCAGTATTTT. Translated: CASSLSPGGGPFTDMQYF.

CDR3 DNA: TGTGCCAGCAGTTTAGGCAGATACGCCGGGAGAACTAACTATGGCTACACCTTC. As protein: CASSLGRYAGRTNYGYTF. J is TRBJ1-2 and V is TRBV12-3 or TRBV12-4; D remains unclear. Trimming removed 1 base at V and 0 bases at J, with 18 bases between. This CDR3 is built from 18 residues.

V is TRBV7-2 and J is TRBJ1-2; no definite D call. Between the trimmed V and J ends, which lost 1 base and 7 bases, there was a span of 10 bases. Germline assignment: CDR1 SGHTA and CDR2 FQGNSA. The CDR3 loop spans 13 amino acids. The CDR3 reads CASSLDKPGGYTF. CDR3 nucleotide sequence: TGTGCCAGCAGCTTAGACAAGCCAGGTGGCTACACCTTC.

This clonotype has only a few counts. V gene TRBV20-1 combines with J gene TRBJ1-1; 9 bases map to TRBD1. The CDR3 extends over 11 amino acids. Germline values: CDR1 DFQATT, CDR2 SNEGSKA (reference sequence). The CDR3 loop reads CRATGGSEAFF. CDR3 nucleotides: TGCAGAGCGACAGGGGGAAGTGAAGCTTTCTTT.

This sequence joins TRBV12-3 or TRBV12-4 and TRBJ2-3; D uncertain. The CDR3 is made up of 12 amino acids. V lost 8 bases, J lost 0 bases, and 6 bases lay in between. CDR3: CASARSTDTQYF. The CDR3 DNA is TGTGCCAGCGCTCGCAGCACAGATACGCAGTATTTT.

This clonotype was counted between two and nine times. This chain connects TRBV29-1 to TRBJ1-5; 7 bases are a match to TRBD1. This CDR3 is 14 amino acids long. Germline CDR1 and CDR2: SQVTM and ANQGSEA. The J segment lost 2 bases and the V segment lost 4 bases, leaving 5 bases of the junction unmatched. The CDR3 sequence: CSVVEGAGNQPQHF. The DNA for the CDR3 is TGCAGCGTTGTTGAGGGGGCGGGCAATCAGCCCCAGCATTTT.

There are a few counts of this clonotype. The chain carries TRBV7-9 and TRBJ2-7, with D perhaps TRBD1 or TRBD2 (5 bases each). The CDR3 is made up of 14 amino acids. Germline V lookup: CDR1 SEHNR, CDR2 FQNEAQ (reference sequence). Trimming removed 5 bases at V and 6 bases at J, with 17 bases between. CDR3 DNA: TGTGCCAGCAGCCAACAGGCGGCCGGACTCGAGCAGTACTTC. Amino acids: CASSQQAAGLEQYF.

This clonotype was detected only a few times. Here the CDR3 DNA reads TGTGCCACCAGTGATTTTGACAGGAACTATGGCTACACCTTC. It translates to CATSDFDRNYGYTF. The chain joins TRBV24-1 to TRBJ1-2; D possibly corresponds to TRBD1 (6 bases). Germline assignment: CDR1 KGHDR and CDR2 SFDVKD. V dropped 1 base and J dropped 2 bases, with 7 bases sitting between them. CDR3 length: 14 amino acids.